This entry features one TCR beta chain sequence. The sample belongs to a study of blood T cell repertoires in COVID-19. Study in general: Acute-phase and convalescent COVID-19 samples originated in the United States, Italy and Spain.

The cohort comprised adults aged roughly 18 to 90 years residing in about two dozen US areas. What the recovered Cohort 3 donors had was two negative PCRs, clearance, or symptom resolution. Original data processing: Estimation of nucleated cell counts was performed using reference gene primer amplification. The method was immunoSEQ multiplex PCR; TCRdb's version includes in-frame clones alone and lacks a portion of them. The DNA was the basis for D and trimming; V, J and clone size are from that table. Of roughly 360,000 clones in the sample, around 86% were seen once. Per the germline V gene, CDR1 is LNHDA and CDR2 is SQIVND (reference sequence). This CDR3 is 17 amino acids long. J was trimmed by 1 base and V by 4 bases; bases with no gene match: 11.

The sequencing input was PBMCs or T cells enriched from blood (not recorded which). V gene TRBV19 combines with J gene TRBJ2-3; 7 nucleotides agree with TRBD1. This receptor was obtained from a woman aged 50 to 65 who had recovered from COVID-19. The CDR3 loop is CASSRALTGPRTDTQYF. Written as DNA, the CDR3 is TGTGCCAGTAGTAGAGCCCTGACAGGGCCTCGCACAGATACGCAGTATTTT.